This T cell receptor (beta chain) is drawn from a study of beta chain features in type 1 diabetes. The study, taken as a whole, reports: Sampled from patients, naive, central memory and Treg TCRB repertoires appeared more similar than those sampled from healthy donors. High-TCR-expressing cells could be over-represented by cDNA sequencing. In all four CD4+ subsets, TCRB CDR3 length was significantly, moderately reduced in type 1 diabetes.

On this clone: Antigen specificity is unknown.

Expressed TCRB transcripts were sequenced because the entire RNA isolate underwent reverse transcription. Measured with immunoSEQ multiplex PCR; TCRdb has only the in-frame clones, and not every one. Here the sample spans roughly 150,000 clones, roughly 9% being singletons. Germline V lookup: CDR1 SGHTA, CDR2 FQGTGA. The CDR3 is made up of 15 amino acids. After removal of 2 bases from V and 7 bases from J, the junction contained 2 bases not matched to a gene. CD4+ cells of the naive, central memory, regulatory and stem cell-like memory types were sorted via CD45RO/CCR7/CD25/CD127/CD95/CD27. Populations obtained by sorting all exceeded 98% purity.

V gene TRBV7-3 combines with J gene TRBJ2-1; 13 bases match TRBD2. The sample consisted of central memory CD4+ T cells from blood. The sequence was collected from a woman aged 25 to 39 with type 1 diabetes. The CDR3 loop is CASSLATSGRNEQFF. CDR3 coding DNA: TGTGCCAGCAGCTTAGCGACTAGCGGGAGGAATGAGCAGTTCTTC.